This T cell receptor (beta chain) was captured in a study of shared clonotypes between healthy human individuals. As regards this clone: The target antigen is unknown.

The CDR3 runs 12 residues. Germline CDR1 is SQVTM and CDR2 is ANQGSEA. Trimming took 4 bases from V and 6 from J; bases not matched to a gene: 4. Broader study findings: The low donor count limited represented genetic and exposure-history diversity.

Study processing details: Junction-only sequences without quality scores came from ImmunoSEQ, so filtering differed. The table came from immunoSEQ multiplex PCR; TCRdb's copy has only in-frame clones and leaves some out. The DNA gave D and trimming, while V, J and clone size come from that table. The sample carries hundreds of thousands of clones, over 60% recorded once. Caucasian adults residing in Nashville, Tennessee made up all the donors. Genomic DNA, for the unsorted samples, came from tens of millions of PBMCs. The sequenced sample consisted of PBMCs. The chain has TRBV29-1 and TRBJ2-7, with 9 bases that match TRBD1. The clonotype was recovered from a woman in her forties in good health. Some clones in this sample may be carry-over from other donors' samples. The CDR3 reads CSVGDRALEQYF. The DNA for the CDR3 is TGCAGCGTTGGGGACAGGGCTCTCGAGCAGTACTTC.